This TCR beta chain was documented in a study of blood T cell repertoires in COVID-19. About the research overall: Whether acute or convalescent, the COVID-19 samples came from the United States, Italy and Spain. PBMCs, B-cell-depleted T cells, or T cells were the source of the cDNA or gDNA that made up the material.

After removal of 3 bases from V and 0 bases from J, the junction contained 5 bases not matched to a gene. Germline assignment: CDR1 ENHRY and CDR2 SYGVKD. There are 16 residues in the CDR3. Recovered status in Cohort 3 required two negative PCRs, clearance, or symptom resolution. As processed by the authors: Amplification of reference gene primers was used by the study to estimate nucleated cell counts. Using immunoSEQ multiplex PCR, the repertoire was profiled, and TCRdb retains in-frame clones only, with some absent. V and J calls plus clone size are reproduced from that table; the DNA served to infer D and trimming. The sample carries about 370,000 clones, approximately 89% recorded once.

This TCR was sampled from a woman aged 30 to 39 who had recovered from COVID-19. The V gene is TRBV10-3, the J gene TRBJ1-3, with 7 nucleotides matching TRBD1. Sequenced: PBMCs or T cells enriched from blood (not recorded which). CDR3 coding DNA: TGTGCCATCAGTGATAGGGACAGTCTCTCTGGAAACACCATATATTTT. It is translated as CAISDRDSLSGNTIYF.